A single sample is the source of the 19 T cell receptor beta chains below, sequenced in a study of CD8 T cells in ankylosing spondylitis. TCRdb re-derived calls from the 5' RACE reads in MiXCR, one entry per CDR3 protein. The sample contains roughly 130,000 distinct CDR3 sequences, over 6.5% of which appear only once. Sequenced material: blood, either unsorted or a sorted T cell fraction (not recorded which). The receptors shown here come from a male donor with ankylosing spondylitis or in good health (not recorded which).

This clonotype was observed many times. The chain has TRBV9 and TRBJ1-2, with D possibly matching TRBD1 (5 bases). The V and J ends lost 1 base and 7 bases respectively, with 14 bases between them. The CDR3 runs 14 residues. CDR1 is SGDLS, CDR2 YYNGEE, per germline. The DNA for the CDR3 is TGTGCCAGCAGCGTAAACTCCAGGGATATTGGCTACACCTTC. It yields the protein CASSVNSRDIGYTF.

This clonotype was observed at least ten times. The chain recombines TRBV5-5 with TRBJ2-1, with 13 bases matching TRBD2. This CDR3 has 15 amino acids. The germline V gene has CDR1 SGHKS and CDR2 YYEKEE (reference sequence). After removal of 2 bases from V and 8 bases from J, the junction contained 4 bases not matched to a gene. The CDR3 loop reads CASSFGLAGADEQFF. CDR3 DNA: TGTGCCAGCAGCTTTGGACTAGCGGGGGCCGATGAGCAGTTCTTC. The whole variable domain, remainder taken from reference TRBV5-5 and TRBJ2-1, is DAGVTQSPTHLIKTRGQQVTLRCSPISGHKSVSWYQQVLGQGPQFIFQYYEKEERGRGNFPDRFSARQFPNYSSELNVNALLLGDSALYLCASSFGLAGADEQFFGPGTRLTVL.

The sample holds many counts of this clonotype. This rearrangement joins TRBV12-3 or TRBV12-4 to TRBJ2-3; the D is unclear. V was trimmed by 5 bases and J by 1 base, leaving 4 bases between them. This CDR3 is built from 12 residues. DNA for the CDR3: TGTGCCAGCAGTCAGGGCACAGATACGCAGTATTTT. Translated: CASSQGTDTQYF.

At least ten counts were recorded for this clonotype. The genes are TRBV6-1 and TRBJ1-2, with unresolved D. Trimming took 1 base from V and 0 from J, leaving 21 bases between them. This CDR3 is built from 19 residues. Germline CDR1 is MNHNS and CDR2 is SASEGT. CDR3 amino acids: CASSEVGGGNAITNYGYTF. CDR3 nucleotides: TGTGCCAGCAGTGAAGTCGGCGGAGGCAACGCAATAACTAACTATGGCTACACCTTC.

This clonotype was seen only a few times. The genes are TRBV11-2 and TRBJ2-1; 7 bases line up with TRBD2. Germline V gene sequence: CDR1 SGHAT, CDR2 FQNNGV. Germline trimming cut 4 bases from V and 10 bases from J; bases unmatched to any gene: 10. This CDR3 comprises 14 residues. The CDR3 here is CASSSRGKNLEQFF. The CDR3 coding sequence is TGTGCCAGCAGCTCGCGGGGGAAAAACCTAGAGCAGTTCTTC.

This clonotype appeared many times. This sequence joins TRBV2 and TRBJ2-7; 9 bases line up with TRBD1. The V and J ends lost 3 bases and 7 bases, in that order; junction bases with no gene match: 10. The germline V gene has CDR1 SNHLY and CDR2 FYNNEI. The CDR3 has 15 amino acids. The CDR3 sequence is CASSDYRTGAGEQYF. CDR3 DNA: TGTGCCAGCAGTGACTATCGGACAGGGGCCGGGGAGCAGTACTTC. Using reference TRBV2 and TRBJ2-7 for the parts outside the CDR3, the full variable domain is EPEVTQTPSHQVTQMGQEVILRCVPISNHLYFYWYRQILGQKVEFLVSFYNNEISEKSEIFDDQFSVERPDGSNFTLKIRSTKLEDSAMYFCASSDYRTGAGEQYFGPGTRLTVT.

About this clonotype itself: A much larger clone lies a single base off, so this may be a read error. The V and J genes are TRBV12-3 or TRBV12-4 and TRBJ2-2, with D unclear. Trimming removed 3 bases from V and 4 bases from J, with 6 bases in between. CDR3 length equals 13 residues. The CDR3 reads CASSFPITGELFF. The CDR3 DNA is TGTGCCAGCAGTTTCCCCATCACCGGGGAGCTGTTTTTT.

This clonotype was seen many times. V gene TRBV5-1 combines with J gene TRBJ2-6, with D unresolved. Trimming shortened V by 1 base and J by 4 bases, and 6 bases separated the two germline ends. Germline CDR1 SGHRS, CDR2 YFSETQ. The CDR3 has 14 residues. This CDR3 is CASSLNGGANVLTF. CDR3 nucleotides: TGCGCCAGCAGCTTGAACGGAGGGGCCAACGTCCTGACTTTC.

This clonotype occurred a few times. The chain's CDR3 is CASSELAVTDTQYF. CDR3 bases: TGTGCCAGCAGCGAACTAGCGGTCACAGATACGCAGTATTTT. V usage is TRBV13 and J usage is TRBJ2-3, with TRBD2 matching 8 bases. The CDR3 is 14 amino acids. V shed 5 bases and J 2 bases; nucleotides not matched to a gene: 3. CDR1 is PRHDT, CDR2 FYEKMQ, per germline (reference sequence).

This clonotype was recorded many times. This chain connects TRBV18 to TRBJ2-5, with D tentatively TRBD2 (6 bases). Germline V gene sequence: CDR1 KGHSH, CDR2 LQKENI. V was pared by 1 base and J by 5 bases, with 11 bases between. CDR3 length: 14 amino acids. CDR3: CASSPLRETETQYF. The DNA of the CDR3 is TGTGCCAGCTCACCACTCCGGGAGACGGAGACCCAGTACTTC.

In its sample, this clonotype was seen many times. V and J are TRBV20-1 and TRBJ2-3; the D gene is possibly TRBD1 (6 bases). Germline V lookup: CDR1 DFQATT, CDR2 SNEGSKA (reference sequence). V lost 5 bases and J lost 1, with 19 bases in between. The CDR3 has 16 residues. CDR3 nucleotide sequence: TGCAGTGCTCCCAGGAGCCGGGACACACGCACAGATACGCAGTATTTT. Its translation: CSAPRSRDTRTDTQYF.

The J gene is TRBJ2-7, the V gene TRBV20-1, with D unresolved. In germline, CDR1 is DFQATT, CDR2 SNEGSKA (reference sequence). Between the trimmed V and J ends, which lost 7 bases and 0 bases, there was a span of 16 bases. CDR3 size: 14 residues. CDR3 region: CSVAPETSSYEQYF. CDR3 sequence (DNA): TGCAGTGTTGCGCCTGAAACGAGCTCCTACGAGCAGTACTTC.

The chain's CDR3 is CASSPGFSEAFF. The CDR3 nucleotides are TGTGCCAGCAGTCCCGGGTTCTCTGAAGCTTTCTTT. The chain links TRBV6-5 to TRBJ1-1, with unresolved D. Per the germline V gene, CDR1 is MNHEY and CDR2 is SVGAGI. This CDR3 is 12 amino acids long. Trimming cost V 5 bases and J 6 bases, with 10 bases left between them.

In its sample, this clonotype was seen many times. The rearrangement uses TRBV9 and TRBJ1-5; tentative D call: TRBD1 (5 bases). This CDR3 has 14 residues. V was trimmed by 1 base and J by 2 bases, leaving 7 bases between them. The germline V gene has CDR1 SGDLS and CDR2 YYNGEE. The CDR3 region is CASSVQGGNQPQHF. CDR3 coding DNA: TGTGCCAGCAGCGTACAGGGAGGCAATCAGCCCCAGCATTTT.

This clonotype was observed many times. V gene TRBV20-1 combines with J gene TRBJ2-7, with D perhaps matching TRBD1 or TRBD2 (5 bases each). The ends were cut back, 6 bases at V and 4 bases at J, with 10 bases in the middle. Germline CDR1 and CDR2: DFQATT and SNEGSKA (reference sequence). This CDR3 is 11 amino acids long. The DNA for the CDR3 is TGCAGTGCCCCGAGGGGTTACGAGCAGTACTTC. This codes for CSAPRGYEQYF.

This clonotype was picked up many times. This chain links TRBV18 with TRBJ2-7, with TRBD2 matching over 8 bases. With 3 bases clipped from V and 5 bases from J, the junction kept 6 bases outside the gene matches. Germline CDR1 reads KGHSH; CDR2 reads LQKENI. This CDR3 region has 14 residues. CDR3 sequence: CASSPSGTGDEQYF. Written as DNA, the CDR3 is TGTGCCAGCTCACCTAGCGGGACGGGAGACGAGCAGTACTTC.

On this clonotype itself: At one end, the junction sequence differs from germline, possibly due to a read error. V and J are TRBV2 and TRBJ2-3, with TRBD1 identical over 9 bases. CDR1 is SNHLY, CDR2 FYNNEI, per germline. The CDR3 consists of 18 residues. The CDR3 DNA sequence: TGTACCAGCAGTCCCCAGGGACAGGGTTTTTCCCCCACAGATACGCAGTATTTT. Amino acid sequence: CTSSPQGQGFSPTDTQYF.

This clonotype appeared many times. V gene TRBV7-9 combines with J gene TRBJ2-2; D gene ambiguous. The germline V gene has CDR1 SEHNR and CDR2 FQNEAQ (reference sequence). The CDR3 sequence is 12 residues long. Trimming removed 5 bases from V and 6 bases from J, with 7 bases in between. The CDR3 nucleotides are TGTGCCAGCAGCGGGAAGGCCGGGGAGCTGTTTTTT. Residues: CASSGKAGELFF.

This clonotype appeared a few times. The rearrangement joins TRBV20-1 to TRBJ2-3, with D possibly being TRBD2 (6 bases). V dropped 6 bases and J dropped 5 bases, with 21 bases sitting between them. The CDR3 extends over 15 amino acids. CDR1 and CDR2 (germline): DFQATT, SNEGSKA (reference sequence). The CDR3: CSASQNSGGGDTQYF. The CDR3 region has the DNA TGCAGTGCAAGCCAGAATAGCGGTGGAGGAGATACGCAGTATTTT.